This section outlines one T cell receptor (beta chain) sequence together with its context. This record belongs to a study of blood T cell repertoires in COVID-19. Study as a whole: The study drew acute and convalescent COVID-19 samples from the United States, Italy and Spain. The analysed material was cDNA or gDNA that came from T cells, B-cell-depleted T cells, or PBMCs.

In germline, CDR1 is SGHRS, CDR2 YFSETQ. This CDR3 contains 15 residues. V shed 0 bases and J shed 8 bases, with 14 bases lying between them. The protocol was immunoSEQ multiplex PCR, while the TCRdb copy is restricted to in-frame clones and leaves out a portion. The repertoire holds around 200,000 clones, with approximately 83% as singletons. V gene TRBV5-1 combines with J gene TRBJ1-4; no clear D. Sequencing was carried out using peripheral blood. The sequence was collected from a human donor with acute or convalescent COVID-19. The donor label of this sample is uncertain. For the CDR3, the DNA is TGCGCCAGCAGCTTGGAGCTCGCCTCGGGGGAAAAACTGTTTTTT. Amino acid sequence: CASSLELASGEKLFF.